The 24 T cell receptor beta chains presented below share a single source sample, sequenced in a study of beta chain features in type 1 diabetes. Since all of the isolated RNA was reverse transcribed, expressed TCRB transcripts were what got sequenced. Assay: immunoSEQ multiplex PCR; the TCRdb copy retains only in-frame clones and omits some. Among around 450,000 clones, 9.5% to 12% were seen once, and the ten largest hold roughly 0.046%. The material sequenced was naive CD4+ T cells from blood. These receptor sequences come from a woman between 18 and 30 years old in good health.

This clone was found a few times. The CDR3: CASSGAGTSLLSEQFF. The CDR3 nucleotides are TGTGCCAGCAGTGGCGCCGGGACTAGCTTACTTAGTGAGCAGTTCTTC. This chain connects TRBV7-2 to TRBJ2-1, with 9 bases that match TRBD2. Germline V gene sequence: CDR1 SGHTA, CDR2 FQGNSA. The CDR3 has 16 residues. V gave up 6 bases and J gave up 9 bases; unmatched junction bases: 15.

The chain is built from TRBV30 and TRBJ2-3; possible D gene TRBD2, 6 bases. This CDR3 comprises 12 residues. Germline V gene lookup returns CDR1 GTSNPN and CDR2 SVGIG (reference sequence). The germline V and J ends were trimmed by 1 base and 6 bases, with 8 bases remaining between them. Written as DNA, the CDR3 is TGTGCCTGGAGTGCTCGGGGGGATACGCAGTATTTT. Translation gives CAWSARGDTQYF.

This clone was found a few times. The chain couples TRBV5-1 to TRBJ2-7; no clear D gene. V was shortened by 4 bases and J by 7 bases, with 9 bases between the two germline ends. Germline CDR1 reads SGHRS; CDR2 reads YFSETQ. This CDR3 has 11 amino acids. Here the CDR3 reads CASSTHSEQYV. The CDR3 nucleotides read TGCGCCAGCAGCACCCACTCGGAGCAGTACGTC.

There are a few counts of this clone. The chain has TRBV6-6 and TRBJ1-2; D unclear. Trimming removed 5 bases from V and 2 bases from J, with 12 bases in between. Germline CDR1 is MNHNY and CDR2 is SVGAGI (reference sequence). The CDR3 has 14 amino acids. DNA of the CDR3: TGTGCCAGCAGTCCCCCGACACGGAACTATGGCTACACCTTC. The encoded protein is CASSPPTRNYGYTF.

This clone was detected a few times. The V call is TRBV28, the J call TRBJ2-2; 7 bases line up with TRBD1. CDR1 is MDHEN and CDR2 is SYDVKM in the germline V gene. The V and J ends lost 6 bases and 6 bases, in that order; junction bases with no gene match: 4. The CDR3 spans 13 residues. For the CDR3, the DNA is TGTGCCAGCAGACAGGGGTTCGCCGGGGAGCTGTTTTTT. This codes for CASRQGFAGELFF. The entire variable domain, with the rest obtained from reference TRBV28 and TRBJ2-2, is as follows: DVKVTQSSRYLVKRTGEKVFLECVQDMDHENMFWYRQDPGLGLRLIYFSYDVKMKEKGDIPEGYSVSREKKERFSLILESASTNQTSMYLCASRQGFAGELFFGEGSRLTVL.

The rearrangement uses TRBV6-6 and TRBJ1-2; possible D gene TRBD1, 6 bases. The CDR3 extends over 16 amino acids. CDR1 MNHNY and CDR2 SVGAGI come from the germline V gene (reference sequence). The V gene lost 0 bases and the J gene lost 6 bases, with 17 bases spanning the gap. The CDR3 sequence is CASSYSSQGRWDGYTF. In DNA form, the CDR3 reads TGTGCCAGCAGTTACTCATCACAGGGAAGATGGGATGGCTACACCTTC.

This chain links TRBV6-5 with TRBJ1-6; 9 bases map to TRBD1. Per germline, CDR1 MNHEY and CDR2 SVGAGI. The V segment lost 6 bases and the J segment 10 bases; nucleotides outside the gene matches: 7. The CDR3 consists of 14 residues. The CDR3 DNA sequence: TGTGCCAGCAGCAACAGGGGGCTCGGATCACCCCTCCACTTT. Translation: CASSNRGLGSPLHF.

The V gene is TRBV4-3, the J gene TRBJ1-5; no clear D. With 2 bases removed from V and 4 bases from J, the gap between germline ends came to 6 bases. Germline loops: CDR1 LGHNA, CDR2 YSLEER. This CDR3 has 13 residues. The CDR3 DNA is TGCGCCAGCAGCCAATCCCAGAATCAGCCCCAGCATTTT. Translation gives CASSQSQNQPQHF.

The chain links TRBV5-1 to TRBJ2-5; D is ambiguous. This CDR3 spans 14 amino acids. V gave up 5 bases and J gave up 5 bases, with 16 bases separating them. CDR1 SGHRS and CDR2 YFSETQ come from the germline V gene. This CDR3 is CASRARRSAETQYF. The CDR3 coding sequence is TGCGCCAGCAGAGCGCGACGTTCCGCGGAGACCCAGTACTTC.

This clone was seen only a few times. This may arise from a read error, as a much more abundant clone is one base away. Within the sample, other DNA sequences also encode this same CDR3. The chain has TRBV5-4 and TRBJ2-3; no clear D gene. This CDR3 region has 12 residues. CDR1 is SGHNT, CDR2 YYREEE, per germline (reference sequence). V gave up 4 bases and J gave up 0 bases, with 3 bases separating them. This CDR3 reads CASSPSTDTQYF. The CDR3 nucleotides read TGTGCCAGCAGCCCTAGCACAGATACGCAGTATTTT.

V is TRBV29-1 and J is TRBJ2-7; D possibly corresponds to TRBD2 (6 bases). Germline V gives CDR1 SQVTM, CDR2 ANQGSEA. The ends were cut back, 7 bases at V and 7 bases at J, with 14 bases in the middle. The CDR3 sequence is 11 residues long. CDR3 nucleotides: TGCAGCGGCCGCCGGGGAGGAGAGCAGTACGTC. Translated: CSGRRGGEQYV.

This clone was picked up a small number of times. The chain carries TRBV10-3 and TRBJ2-1, with D possibly being TRBD2 (6 bases). The germline gives CDR1 ENHRY, CDR2 SYGVKD. The CDR3 is 12 amino acids. The V gene lost 11 bases and the J gene lost 4 bases, with 12 bases spanning the gap. DNA for the CDR3: TGTGCCGCGGGCGGGATTTACAATGAGCAGTTCTTC. Translated: CAAGGIYNEQFF.

The V gene is TRBV20-1, the J gene TRBJ2-1; no clear D gene. The germline V and J ends were trimmed by 7 bases and 1 base, with 5 bases remaining between them. Germline CDR1 DFQATT, CDR2 SNEGSKA (reference sequence). This CDR3 comprises 11 residues. The CDR3 here is CSGNSYNEQFF. The CDR3 DNA is TGCAGTGGGAATTCCTACAATGAGCAGTTCTTC.

This clone was found a few times. The V and J genes are TRBV4-2 and TRBJ2-5; D remains unclear. Trimming cost V 3 bases and J 4 bases, with 9 bases left between them. This CDR3 has 13 amino acids. The germline V gene has CDR1 LGHNA and CDR2 YNFKEQ. CDR3 DNA sequence: TGTGCCAGCAGCCACGGAGCAGGAGAGACCCAGTACTTC. Protein: CASSHGAGETQYF.

The chain employs TRBV20-1 and TRBJ1-2, with D hard to call. This CDR3 contains 10 residues. The V end was cut by 6 bases, the J end by 6 bases, with 8 bases between. Germline CDR1 is DFQATT and CDR2 is SNEGSKA (reference sequence). In nucleotides, the CDR3 is TGCAGTGCCGCCGACAATGGCTACACCTTC. It yields the protein CSAADNGYTF.

This clone was picked up a small number of times. V usage is TRBV5-1 and J usage is TRBJ2-3, with 8 bases that match TRBD1. The CDR3 loop spans 16 amino acids. Germline CDR1 and CDR2: SGHRS and YFSETQ. Unmatched junction bases numbered 6, after V lost 2 bases and J lost 1 base. This CDR3 is CASSFGQGRRTDTQYF. The CDR3, as DNA: TGCGCCAGCAGCTTCGGACAGGGCCGACGCACAGATACGCAGTATTTT.

The chain uses TRBV19 and TRBJ2-1; D is possibly TRBD1 (6 bases). Germline V CDR1 and CDR2: LNHDA, SQIVND (reference sequence). This CDR3 is 18 amino acids long. V was cut by 1 base and J by 3 bases, with 19 bases left in between. CDR3 residues: CASSIGPRGLGFYNEQFF. Here the CDR3 DNA reads TGTGCCAGTAGTATAGGGCCCAGGGGTCTCGGGTTCTACAATGAGCAGTTCTTC.

The chain links TRBV7-9 to TRBJ2-5; D call uncertain. The CDR3 contains 13 residues. V was shortened by 2 bases and J by 1 base, with 5 bases between the two germline ends. Germline V gene data show CDR1 as SEHNR and CDR2 as FQNEAQ (reference sequence). Here the CDR3 DNA reads TGTGCCAGCAGCTTAACACCCCAAGAGACCCAGTACTTC. Translating it yields CASSLTPQETQYF.

This clone was recorded a few times. The rearrangement uses TRBV4-3 and TRBJ1-6; a weak D match, TRBD1 (5 bases). Trimming pared 5 bases from V and 10 bases from J, leaving 9 bases between. Germline V gene sequence: CDR1 LGHNA, CDR2 YSLEER. The length of the CDR3 is 12 residues. As DNA, the CDR3 is TGCGCCAGCAGCTACCAGGGATCACCCCTCCACTTT. Translation: CASSYQGSPLHF.

The chain employs TRBV7-9 and TRBJ1-2; D uncertain. Germline V lookup: CDR1 SEHNR, CDR2 FQNEAQ (reference sequence). The V end was cut by 0 bases, the J end by 2 bases, with 7 bases between. The CDR3 loop spans 14 amino acids. CDR3 amino acids: CASSLALTNYGYTF. DNA of the CDR3: TGTGCCAGCAGCTTAGCTCTGACGAACTATGGCTACACCTTC.

V usage is TRBV18 and J usage is TRBJ1-2; 9 nucleotides align to TRBD1. The CDR3 consists of 14 residues. Germline V gene lookup returns CDR1 KGHSH and CDR2 LQKENI. The V segment lost 8 bases and the J segment 2 bases; nucleotides outside the gene matches: 6. In nucleotides, the CDR3 is TGTGCCAGCACTACAGGGGGCCTGAACTATGGCTACACCTTC. Translating gives CASTTGGLNYGYTF.

This clone was recorded a few times. The chain recombines TRBV5-4 with TRBJ1-1, with TRBD1 matching over 7 bases. The CDR3 extends over 13 amino acids. V gave up 5 bases and J gave up 3 bases; unmatched junction bases: 4. Germline CDR1 SGHNT, CDR2 YYREEE (reference sequence). The DNA of the CDR3 is TGTGCCAGCAGTTCTGACAGGGACACTGAAGCTTTCTTT. Its protein is CASSSDRDTEAFF.

This clone was counted between two and nine times. CDR3 in amino acids: CASSATVGPYEQYV. The CDR3 DNA follows: TGTGCCAGCAGTGCGACGGTGGGGCCCTACGAGCAGTACGTC. The chain carries TRBV28 and TRBJ2-7; possible D gene TRBD1, 5 bases. Per germline, CDR1 MDHEN and CDR2 SYDVKM. Trimming shortened V by 5 bases and J by 2 bases, and 13 bases separated the two germline ends. This CDR3 comprises 14 residues.

As concerns this clone: At the DNA level, this CDR3 is encoded by other sequences in the same sample as well. The V gene is TRBV19, the J gene TRBJ2-7, with 8 bases lining up with TRBD1. This CDR3 comprises 12 residues. Trimming cost V 6 bases and J 4 bases; bases outside gene matches: 2. Germline V gene lookup returns CDR1 LNHDA and CDR2 SQIVND (reference sequence). DNA for the CDR3: TGTGCCAGTAGCCGACAGGGGTACGAGCAGTACTTC. Its translation is CASSRQGYEQYF. Full variable domain (missing parts from reference TRBV19 and TRBJ2-7): DGGITQSPKYLFRKEGQNVTLSCEQNLNHDAMYWYRQDPGQGLRLIYYSQIVNDFQKGDIAEGYSVSREKKESFPLTVTSAQKNPTAFYLCASSRQGYEQYFGPGTRLTVT.